The 5 T cell receptor beta chains below come from one sample, sequenced in a study of beta chain features in type 1 diabetes. General study findings and limits: Moderately but significantly shorter TCRB CDR3s were found in Type 1 diabetes patients in all four CD4+ subsets.

Every isolated RNA sample was fully reverse transcribed, so sequencing captured expressed TCRB transcripts. Libraries were prepared by immunoSEQ multiplex PCR; TCRdb keeps only in-frame clonotypes and omits some of them. This table holds some 120,000 clones, 17% found once. These receptors have no known antigen. Sequenced input: central memory CD4+ T cells from blood. The origin of the receptors is a man aged 18 to 30 with type 1 diabetes.

There are a few counts of this clone. V usage is TRBV5-1 and J usage is TRBJ2-4; the D gene is possibly TRBD1 (6 bases). The CDR3 totals 13 residues. Trimming shortened V by 4 bases and J by 8 bases, and 13 bases separated the two germline ends. Germline CDR1 SGHRS, CDR2 YFSETQ. The CDR3 nucleotides read TGCGCCAGCAGCCGGGACACCCAGGACATTCAGTACTTC. Translation gives CASSRDTQDIQYF.

This clone was seen a few times. V gene TRBV18 combines with J gene TRBJ2-1; possible D gene TRBD1, 6 bases. CDR1 and CDR2 (germline): KGHSH, LQKENI. This CDR3 has 15 amino acids. V dropped 2 bases and J dropped 7 bases, with 15 bases sitting between them. This CDR3 is CASSPSQETGNEQFF. The CDR3 DNA follows: TGTGCCAGCTCACCAAGCCAGGAGACAGGTAATGAGCAGTTCTTC.

This clone was counted only a few times. The chain recombines TRBV14 with TRBJ1-2; weak D call: TRBD1 (5 bases). Germline V CDR1 and CDR2: SGHDN, FVKESK. The V and J ends lost 2 bases and 0 bases respectively, with 13 bases between them. The CDR3 is 16 amino acids. The CDR3 reads CASSQQDRGTNYGYTF. The DNA for the CDR3 is TGTGCCAGCAGCCAACAAGATCGGGGCACTAACTATGGCTACACCTTC.

The CDR3 DNA reads TGTGCCAGCAGCCAAGTGGGAACACGGGGGGCCGGAGATACGCAGTATTTT. Encoded protein: CASSQVGTRGAGDTQYF. This chain links TRBV4-2 with TRBJ2-3, with D maybe TRBD2 (7 bases). In germline, CDR1 is LGHNA, CDR2 YNFKEQ. This CDR3 is 17 amino acids long. The germline V and J ends were trimmed by 1 base and 5 bases, with 19 bases remaining between them.

The V call is TRBV4-3, the J call TRBJ1-2; D might be TRBD1 (6 bases). CDR3 length: 16 amino acids. V lost 2 bases and J lost 4, with 17 bases in between. Germline CDR1 is LGHNA and CDR2 is YSLEER. The CDR3 DNA sequence: TGCGCCAGCAGCCAATACGTGGGACAAGAGCCCTATGGCTACACCTTC. It codes for CASSQYVGQEPYGYTF.